These T cell receptor beta chains were read from a single sample in a study of T-cell memory formation after mild COVID-19. TCRdb itself ran the 5' RACE reads through MiXCR, one entry per CDR3 protein. The table shows approximately 150,000 distinct CDR3 sequences, with less than 20% occurring only once. Sequences were obtained from PBMCs or a T cell subset sorted from them (not recorded which). These receptors were obtained from an adult woman who had mild COVID-19 (a few samples of this study predate the infection). Cell type and time point are not known. Both conserved end residues are part of each CDR3. The D gene is left open where the match is weak. Clone sizes are given selectively: once, few, many, or a class where the clone is expanded.

size	J	D	length	V	DNA	CDR3
NA	TRBJ1-1	NA	15	TRBV11-2	TGTGCCAGCAGCTTAGATCCCGCCGTGAACACTGAAGCTTTCTTT	CASSLDPAVNTEAFF
few	TRBJ2-5	NA	15	TRBV5-1	TGCGCCAGCAGCTCCTGGGGGGGGCTCAGAGAGACCCAGTACTTC	CASSSWGGLRETQYF
many	TRBJ2-1	TRBD2	12	TRBV11-2	TGTGCCAGCAGCTCCGGGAGGGGTGAGCAGTTCTTC	CASSSGRGEQFF
few	TRBJ2-5	TRBD1	13	TRBV29-1	TGCAGCGTTGAAGGACAGGGGAAAGAGACCCAGTACTTC	CSVEGQGKETQYF
NA	TRBJ1-2	NA	16	TRBV4-1	TGCGCCAGCAGCCAACCCCGGCGGGGGTCGGTAGATGGCTACACCTTC	CASSQPRRGSVDGYTF
few	TRBJ2-7	NA	13	TRBV10-3	TGTGCCATTTCGTCGGGGGACCCCTACGAGCAGTACTTC	CAISSGDPYEQYF
NA	TRBJ2-2	NA	15	TRBV7-9	TGTGCCAGCAGCGTCAGAAATGCTGGAACCGGGGAGCTGTTTTTT	CASSVRNAGTGELFF
many	TRBJ2-7	TRBD2	15	TRBV18	TGTGCCAGCTCACCAGGACTAGCGGGGGCCTACGAGCAGTACTTC	CASSPGLAGAYEQYF
many	TRBJ2-1	NA	15	TRBV24-1	TGTGCCACCAGTGATGGGATTCGAGGATTCGCTGAGCAGTTCTTC	CATSDGIRGFAEQFF
NA	TRBJ2-5	NA	14	TRBV6-5	TGTGCCAGCAGTTACCTCGGACCCCAAGAGACCCAGTACTTC	CASSYLGPQETQYF
NA	TRBJ2-3	NA	14	TRBV11-2	TGTGCCAGCAGAACAGTTAGGGGTCCAGATACGCAGTATTTT	CASRTVRGPDTQYF
NA	TRBJ1-1	TRBD1	15	TRBV4-1	TGCGCCAGCAGCCAGACGACAGGGTTGAACACTGAAGCTTTCTTT	CASSQTTGLNTEAFF
NA	TRBJ2-7	NA	14	TRBV5-1	TGCGCCAGCAGCTTGGACACAAGCCTCTACGAGCAGTACTTC	CASSLDTSLYEQYF
few	TRBJ2-3	TRBD2	16	TRBV7-3	TGTGCCAGCAGCTCAACTAGCGGGGGGTTCACAGATACGCAGTATTTT	CASSSTSGGFTDTQYF
NA	TRBJ2-7	NA	15	TRBV7-9	TGTGCCAGCAGCGTTGCGGGGAGTAATCTTTACGAGCAGTACTTC	CASSVAGSNLYEQYF
NA	TRBJ2-7	NA	13	TRBV4-2	TGTGCCAGCAGCCAAGAGAGGGTAGGCGAGCAGTACTTC	CASSQERVGEQYF
NA	TRBJ1-2	TRBD1	17	TRBV5-1	TGCGCCAGCAGCTTCGCGCAGGGGGCTCTACGGATCTATGGCTACACCTTC	CASSFAQGALRIYGYTF
NA	TRBJ1-5	NA	12	TRBV15	TGTGCCAGTTCGGGGAAAAATCAGCCCCAGCATTTT	CASSGKNQPQHF
many	TRBJ1-4	NA	17	TRBV19	TGTGCCAGTAGTATTTCTGGCGGTGACGCAACTAATGAAAAACTGTTTTTT	CASSISGGDATNEKLFF
NA	TRBJ2-5	TRBD2	16	TRBV20-1	TGCAGTGCCAGGTCGGCGAGCGGGGGGACCCAAGAGACCCAGTACTTC	CSARSASGGTQETQYF
NA	TRBJ1-2	NA	14	TRBV7-2	TGTGCCAGCAGCCACCTGGGGAGGGACTATGGCCTCACCTTC	CASSHLGRDYGLTF
few	TRBJ2-3	TRBD2	15	TRBV7-2	TGTGCCAGCAGCGCGACTAGCGGGAGCACAGATACGCAGTATTTT	CASSATSGSTDTQYF
NA	TRBJ2-1	NA	13	TRBV6-5	TGTGCCAGCAGTTACGAGGCAAGCTCGGGCCAGTTCTTC	CASSYEASSGQFF
NA	TRBJ2-2	TRBD1	16	TRBV24-1	TGTGCCACCAGTGAAACCGGGACAGGTCCCACCGGGGAGCTGTTTTTT	CATSETGTGPTGELFF
NA	TRBJ1-1	NA	14	TRBV7-2	TGTGCCAGCAGCTTAGTTGGGGAGACCACTGAAGCTTTCTTT	CASSLVGETTEAFF
few	TRBJ1-6	TRBD1	15	TRBV7-9	TGTGCCAGCAGCTTAGACCCAGGGGGCCATTCACCCCTCCACTTT	CASSLDPGGHSPLHF
NA	TRBJ2-1	NA	13	TRBV2	TGTGCCAGCAGTGAAGAAACGACCCAGAAGGAGGTCTTC	CASSEETTQKEVF
NA	TRBJ1-4	TRBD1	16	TRBV24-1	TGTGCCACCAGTGTAGGGGGCGGGACGGCGAATGAAAAACTGTTTTTT	CATSVGGGTANEKLFF
NA	TRBJ1-2	TRBD1	16	TRBV7-2	TGTGCCAGCAGCTTAGTAGGGACAGGGGGCGCAAATGGCTACACCTTC	CASSLVGTGGANGYTF
few	TRBJ1-5	TRBD1	16	TRBV7-9	TGTGCCAGCAGCTTAGGGACAGGGGACCTCAATCAGCCCCAGCATTTT	CASSLGTGDLNQPQHF
NA	TRBJ2-7	NA	15	TRBV5-1	TGCGCCAGCAGCACAGGGACGGGGGGATCCTACGAGCAGTACTTC	CASSTGTGGSYEQYF
NA	TRBJ1-2	NA	14	TRBV6-5	TGTGCCAGCAGTACTTCCGGGACACCGGGGCTGGGCACCTTC	CASSTSGTPGLGTF
few	TRBJ1-1	NA	12	TRBV24-1	TGTGCCACCAGTACAGGAAACACTGAAGCTTTCTTT	CATSTGNTEAFF
few	TRBJ2-6	NA	16	TRBV12-3/TRBV12-4	TGTGCCAGCAACCTACAGGTACCTGGTGGGGCCAACGTCCTGACTTTC	CASNLQVPGGANVLTF
few	TRBJ2-3	TRBD2	16	TRBV12-3/TRBV12-4	TGTGCCAGCAGCTCCCCTACTAGCGGGGGCACAGATACGCAGTATTTT	CASSSPTSGGTDTQYF
NA	TRBJ2-5	TRBD2	14	TRBV20-1	TGCAGTGCTCCTGCCGGGACTAGGATCGAGACCCAGTACTTC	CSAPAGTRIETQYF
NA	TRBJ1-2	NA	14	TRBV10-2	TGCGCCAGCAGTGATTGGGGGTCAGACTATGGCTACACCTTC	CASSDWGSDYGYTF
NA	TRBJ2-7	NA	15	TRBV9	TGTGCCAGCAGCGTAGAAGGGGGTAGCTCCTACGAGCAGTACTTC	CASSVEGGSSYEQYF
NA	TRBJ1-4	TRBD1	17	TRBV27	TGTGCCAGCAGTTTAATTTCAAGGGACAGGGGTGGAGAAAAACTGTTTTTT	CASSLISRDRGGEKLFF
few	TRBJ2-7	NA	13	TRBV19	TGTGCCAGTAGTATAGGAAAGAACTACGAGCAGTACTTC	CASSIGKNYEQYF
few	TRBJ1-3	NA	13	TRBV19	TGTGCCAGTAGTACATTCTCTGGAAACACCATATATTTT	CASSTFSGNTIYF
few	TRBJ2-1	NA	15	TRBV5-1	TGCGCCAGCAGCTTGGGGCAGGTAACCTACAATGAGCAGTTCTTC	CASSLGQVTYNEQFF
NA	TRBJ2-5	NA	12	TRBV21-1	TGTGCCAGCAGCAAAGAATTCTTTCCCGGGGACTTC	CASSKEFFPGDF